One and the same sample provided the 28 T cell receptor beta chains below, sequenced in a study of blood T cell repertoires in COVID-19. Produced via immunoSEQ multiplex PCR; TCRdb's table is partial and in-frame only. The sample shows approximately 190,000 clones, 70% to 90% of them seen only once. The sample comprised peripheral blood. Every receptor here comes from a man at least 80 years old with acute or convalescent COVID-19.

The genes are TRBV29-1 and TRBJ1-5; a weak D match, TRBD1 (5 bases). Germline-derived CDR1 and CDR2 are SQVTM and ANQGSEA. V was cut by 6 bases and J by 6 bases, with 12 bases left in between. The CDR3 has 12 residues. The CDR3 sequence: CSVGGRGQPQHF. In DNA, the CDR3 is TGCAGCGTGGGGGGTAGGGGTCAGCCCCAGCATTTT.

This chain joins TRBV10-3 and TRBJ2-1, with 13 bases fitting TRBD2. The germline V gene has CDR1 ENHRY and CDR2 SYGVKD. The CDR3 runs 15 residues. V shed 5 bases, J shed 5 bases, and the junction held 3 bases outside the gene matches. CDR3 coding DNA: TGTGCCATCAGTACTGGACTAGCGGGGGACAATGAGCAGTTCTTC. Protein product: CAISTGLAGDNEQFF.

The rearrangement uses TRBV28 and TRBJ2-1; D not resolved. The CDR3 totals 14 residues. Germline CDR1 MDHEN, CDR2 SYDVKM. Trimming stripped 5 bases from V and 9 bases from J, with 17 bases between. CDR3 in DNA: TGTGCCAGCAGTCTCCCTGGGCCTTTAGGTGAGCAGTTCTTC. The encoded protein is CASSLPGPLGEQFF. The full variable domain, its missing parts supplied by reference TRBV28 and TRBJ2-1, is DVKVTQSSRYLVKRTGEKVFLECVQDMDHENMFWYRQDPGLGLRLIYFSYDVKMKEKGDIPEGYSVSREKKERFSLILESASTNQTSMYLCASSLPGPLGEQFFGPGTRLTVL.

The CDR3: CASSWAGFAEQYV. The CDR3 bases are TGTGCCAGTTCTTGGGCGGGGTTTGCCGAGCAGTACGTC. V is TRBV18 and J is TRBJ2-7; possible D gene TRBD2, 6 bases. The length of the CDR3 is 13 residues. Germline V gives CDR1 KGHSH, CDR2 LQKENI. V lost 9 bases and J 6 bases, leaving 18 bases between the germline ends.

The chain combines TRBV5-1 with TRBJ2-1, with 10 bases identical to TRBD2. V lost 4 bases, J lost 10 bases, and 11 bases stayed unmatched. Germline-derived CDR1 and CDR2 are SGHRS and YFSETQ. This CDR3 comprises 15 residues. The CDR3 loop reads CASSLASGRAREQFF. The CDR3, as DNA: TGCGCCAGCAGCCTTGCGAGCGGGAGGGCCAGGGAGCAGTTCTTC.

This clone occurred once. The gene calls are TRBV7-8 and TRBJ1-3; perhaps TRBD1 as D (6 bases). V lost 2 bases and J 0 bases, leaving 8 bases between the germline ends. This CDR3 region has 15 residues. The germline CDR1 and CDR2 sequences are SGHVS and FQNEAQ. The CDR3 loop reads CASSLRGGSGNTIYF. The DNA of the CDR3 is TGTGCCAGCAGCTTACGAGGGGGCTCTGGAAACACCATATATTTT.

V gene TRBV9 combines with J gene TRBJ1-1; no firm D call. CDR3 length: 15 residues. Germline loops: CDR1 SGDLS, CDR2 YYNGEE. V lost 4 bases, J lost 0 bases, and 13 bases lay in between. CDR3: CASSKRGQMNTEAFF. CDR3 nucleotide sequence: TGTGCCAGCAGCAAAAGAGGGCAGATGAACACTGAAGCTTTCTTT.

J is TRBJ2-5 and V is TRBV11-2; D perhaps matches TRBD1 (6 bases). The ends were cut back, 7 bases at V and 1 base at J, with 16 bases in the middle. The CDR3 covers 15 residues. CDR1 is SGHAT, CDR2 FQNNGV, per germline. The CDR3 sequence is CASNQRGTIQETQYF. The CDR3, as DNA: TGTGCCAGCAACCAAAGGGGGACAATCCAAGAGACCCAGTACTTC. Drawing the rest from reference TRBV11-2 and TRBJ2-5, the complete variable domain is EAGVAQSPRYKIIEKRQSVAFWCNPISGHATLYWYQQILGQGPKLLIQFQNNGVVDDSQLPKDRFSAERLKGVDSTLKIQPAKLEDSAVYLCASNQRGTIQETQYFGPGTRLLVL.

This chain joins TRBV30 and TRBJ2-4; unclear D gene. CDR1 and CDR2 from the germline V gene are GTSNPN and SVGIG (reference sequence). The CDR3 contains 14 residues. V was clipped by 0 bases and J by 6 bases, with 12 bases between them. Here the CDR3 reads CAWSVSLGSNIQYF. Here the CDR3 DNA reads TGTGCCTGGAGTGTATCTCTCGGGTCAAACATTCAGTACTTC. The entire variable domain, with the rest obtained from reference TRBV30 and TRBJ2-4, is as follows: SQTIHQWPATLVQPVGSPLSLECTVEGTSNPNLYWYRQAAGRGLQLLFYSVGIGQISSEVPQNLSASRPQDRQFILSSKKLLLSDSGFYLCAWSVSLGSNIQYFGAGTRLSVL.

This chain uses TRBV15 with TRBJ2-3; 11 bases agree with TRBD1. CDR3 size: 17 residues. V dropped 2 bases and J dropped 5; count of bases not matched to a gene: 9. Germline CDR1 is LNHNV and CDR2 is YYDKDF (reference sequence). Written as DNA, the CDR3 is TGTGCCACCAGCAGACAACCCCGGGACAGGGGGGTAGATACGCAGTATTTT. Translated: CATSRQPRDRGVDTQYF.

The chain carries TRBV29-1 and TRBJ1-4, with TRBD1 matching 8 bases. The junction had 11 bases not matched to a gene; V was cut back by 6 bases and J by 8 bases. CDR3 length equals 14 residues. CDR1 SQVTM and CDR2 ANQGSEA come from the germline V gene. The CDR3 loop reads CSVATGGRGEKLFF. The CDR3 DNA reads TGCAGCGTGGCCACAGGGGGTCGAGGGGAAAAACTGTTTTTT.

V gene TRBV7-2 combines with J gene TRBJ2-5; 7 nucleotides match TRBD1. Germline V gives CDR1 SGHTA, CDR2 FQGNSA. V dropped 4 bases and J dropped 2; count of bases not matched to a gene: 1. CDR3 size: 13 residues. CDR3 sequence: CASSYRGQETQYF. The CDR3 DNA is TGTGCCAGCAGCTACAGGGGTCAAGAGACCCAGTACTTC.

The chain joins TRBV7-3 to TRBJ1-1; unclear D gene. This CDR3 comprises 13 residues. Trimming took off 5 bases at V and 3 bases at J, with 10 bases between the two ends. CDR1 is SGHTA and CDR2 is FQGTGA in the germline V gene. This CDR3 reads CASSTSGYTEAFF. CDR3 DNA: TGTGCCAGCAGCACGTCGGGATACACTGAAGCTTTCTTT. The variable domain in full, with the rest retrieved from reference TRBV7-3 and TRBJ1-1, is GAGVSQTPSNKVTEKGKYVELRCDPISGHTALYWYRQSLGQGPEFLIYFQGTGAADDSGLPNDRFFAVRPEGSVSTLKIQRTERGDSAVYLCASSTSGYTEAFFGQGTRLTVV.

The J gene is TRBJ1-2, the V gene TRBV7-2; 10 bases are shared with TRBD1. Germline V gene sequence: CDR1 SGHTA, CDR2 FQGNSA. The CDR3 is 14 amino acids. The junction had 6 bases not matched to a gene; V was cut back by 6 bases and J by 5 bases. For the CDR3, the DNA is TGTGCCAGCAGGACAGGGGGCAGCGGATATGGCTACACCTTC. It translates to CASRTGGSGYGYTF.

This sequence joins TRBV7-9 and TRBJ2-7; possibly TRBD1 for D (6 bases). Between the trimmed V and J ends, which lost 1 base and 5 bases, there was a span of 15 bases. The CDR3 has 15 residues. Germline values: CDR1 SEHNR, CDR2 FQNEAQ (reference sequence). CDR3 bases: TGTGCCAGCAGCTTAGGTTTTCGGCAGGGGAACGAGCAGTACTTC. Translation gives CASSLGFRQGNEQYF.

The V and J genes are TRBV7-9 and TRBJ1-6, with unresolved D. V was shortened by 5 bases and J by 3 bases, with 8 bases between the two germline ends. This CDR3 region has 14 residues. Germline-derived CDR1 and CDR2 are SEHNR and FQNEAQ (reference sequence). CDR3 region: CASSSGVYNSPLHF. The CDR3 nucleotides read TGTGCCAGCAGCAGCGGGGTCTATAATTCACCCCTCCACTTT.

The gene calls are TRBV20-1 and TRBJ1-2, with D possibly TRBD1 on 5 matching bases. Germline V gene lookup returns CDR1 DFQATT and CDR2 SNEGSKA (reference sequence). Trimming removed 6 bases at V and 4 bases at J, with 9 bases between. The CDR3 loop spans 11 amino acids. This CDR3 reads CSAAGIYGYTF. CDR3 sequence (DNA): TGCAGTGCCGCAGGGATCTATGGCTACACCTTC.

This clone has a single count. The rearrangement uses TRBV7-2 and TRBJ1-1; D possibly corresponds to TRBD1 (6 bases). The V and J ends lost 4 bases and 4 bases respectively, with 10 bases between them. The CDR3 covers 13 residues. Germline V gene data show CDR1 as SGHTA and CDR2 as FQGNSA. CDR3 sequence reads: CASSSRGSTEAFF. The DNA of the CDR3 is TGTGCCAGCAGCTCCAGGGGAAGCACTGAAGCTTTCTTT.

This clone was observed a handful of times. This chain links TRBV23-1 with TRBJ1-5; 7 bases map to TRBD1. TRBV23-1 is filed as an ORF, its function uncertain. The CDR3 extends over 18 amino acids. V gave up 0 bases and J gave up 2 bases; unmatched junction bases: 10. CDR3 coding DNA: TGCGCCAGCAGTCAATCGGGGGAGACAGGGAATGGCAATCAGCCCCAGCATTTT. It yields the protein CASSQSGETGNGNQPQHF.

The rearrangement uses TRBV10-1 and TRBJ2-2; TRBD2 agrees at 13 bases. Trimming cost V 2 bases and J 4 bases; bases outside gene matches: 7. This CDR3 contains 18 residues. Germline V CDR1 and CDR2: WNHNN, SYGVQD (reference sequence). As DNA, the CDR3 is TGCGCCAGCAGTGAGCCGCGGACTAGCGGGAGTGTCACCGGGGAGCTGTTTTTT. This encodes CASSEPRTSGSVTGELFF.

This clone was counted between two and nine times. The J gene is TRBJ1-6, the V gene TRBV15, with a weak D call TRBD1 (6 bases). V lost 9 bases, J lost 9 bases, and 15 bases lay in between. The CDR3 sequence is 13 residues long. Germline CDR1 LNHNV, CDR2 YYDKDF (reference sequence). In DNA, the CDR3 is TGTGCCACGGGCCAGGGGATGGGTTCACCCCTCCACTTT. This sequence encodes CATGQGMGSPLHF.

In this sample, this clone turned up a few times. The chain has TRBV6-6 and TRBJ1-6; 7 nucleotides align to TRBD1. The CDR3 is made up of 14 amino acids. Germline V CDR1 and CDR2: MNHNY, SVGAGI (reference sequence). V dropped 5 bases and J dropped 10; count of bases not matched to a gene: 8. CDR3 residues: CASSQEGAESPLHF. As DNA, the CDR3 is TGTGCCAGCAGTCAGGAGGGGGCAGAGTCACCCCTCCACTTT.

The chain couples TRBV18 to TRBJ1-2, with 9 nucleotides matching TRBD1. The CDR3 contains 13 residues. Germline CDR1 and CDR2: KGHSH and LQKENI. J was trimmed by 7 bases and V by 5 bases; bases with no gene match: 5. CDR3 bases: TGTGCCAGCTCAGCAACAGGGGGCCCTGGCTACACCTTC. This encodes CASSATGGPGYTF.

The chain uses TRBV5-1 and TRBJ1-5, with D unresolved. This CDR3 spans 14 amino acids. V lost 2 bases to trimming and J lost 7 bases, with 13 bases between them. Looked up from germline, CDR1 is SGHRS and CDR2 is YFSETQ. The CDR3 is CASSFGPSGQPQHF. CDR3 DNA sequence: TGCGCCAGCAGCTTCGGCCCATCGGGGCAGCCCCAGCATTTT.

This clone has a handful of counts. The CDR3 region is CASSRETSLETQYF. The CDR3 DNA sequence: TGTGCCAGCAGCCGTGAGACTAGTTTAGAGACCCAGTACTTC. The chain employs TRBV7-9 and TRBJ2-5, with a weak D call TRBD2 (6 bases). Trimming took 5 bases from V and 4 from J, leaving 14 bases between them. Germline V gene lookup returns CDR1 SEHNR and CDR2 FQNEAQ (reference sequence). This CDR3 has 14 residues.

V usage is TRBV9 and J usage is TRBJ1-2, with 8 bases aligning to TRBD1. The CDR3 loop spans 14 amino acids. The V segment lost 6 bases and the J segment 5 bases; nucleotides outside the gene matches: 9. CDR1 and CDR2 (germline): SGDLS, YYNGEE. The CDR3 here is CASTEQGVGYGYTF. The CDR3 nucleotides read TGTGCCAGCACCGAACAGGGGGTGGGTTATGGCTACACCTTC. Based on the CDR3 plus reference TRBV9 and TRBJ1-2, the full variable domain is DSGVTQTPKHLITATGQRVTLRCSPRSGDLSVYWYQQSLDQGLQFLIQYYNGEERAKGNILERFSAQQFPDLHSELNLSSLELGDSALYFCASTEQGVGYGYTFGSGTRLTVV.

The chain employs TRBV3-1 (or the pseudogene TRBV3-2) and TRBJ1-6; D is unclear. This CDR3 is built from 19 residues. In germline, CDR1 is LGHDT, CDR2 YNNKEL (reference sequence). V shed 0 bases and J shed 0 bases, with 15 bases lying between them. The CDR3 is CASSQDGPGSGSYNSPLHF. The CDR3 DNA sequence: TGTGCCAGCAGCCAAGATGGGCCAGGCTCCGGCTCCTATAATTCACCCCTCCACTTT.

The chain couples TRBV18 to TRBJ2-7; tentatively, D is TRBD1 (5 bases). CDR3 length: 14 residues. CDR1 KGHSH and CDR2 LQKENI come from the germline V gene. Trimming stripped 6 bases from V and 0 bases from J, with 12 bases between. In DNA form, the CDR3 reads TGTGCCAGCTCGAGGACACGCGACTCCTACGAGCAGTACGTC. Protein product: CASSRTRDSYEQYV.